Below, 21 T cell receptor beta chains from the same sample are listed, as sequenced in a study of T-cell memory formation after mild COVID-19. TCRdb reprocessed the 5' RACE reads via MiXCR and lists one record per CDR3 protein. Counted here are about 190,000 distinct CDR3 sequences, about a sixth occurring once; the ten biggest clones make up 2.4%. Material: PBMCs or a T cell subset sorted from them (not recorded which). Every receptor here comes from an adult woman who had mild COVID-19 (a few samples of this study predate the infection). Cell type and time point are not known.

The chain joins TRBV24-1 to TRBJ2-3; the match to TRBD2 covers 14 bases. CDR1 is KGHDR and CDR2 is SFDVKD in the germline V gene. This CDR3 region has 19 residues. Trimming at V came to 5 bases and at J to 0 bases, leaving 9 bases not matched to a gene. CDR3 region: CATSVPPGLAGESTDTQYF. The CDR3, as DNA: TGTGCCACCAGTGTTCCCCCGGGACTAGCGGGAGAAAGCACAGATACGCAGTATTTT.

The chain couples TRBV2 to TRBJ1-3, with D perhaps matching TRBD1 (6 bases). CDR3 length: 16 amino acids. Germline assignment: CDR1 SNHLY and CDR2 FYNNEI. The V gene lost 4 bases and the J gene lost 9 bases, with 22 bases spanning the gap. CDR3 DNA sequence: TGTGCCAGCAGTGCGGAAACTCCTGACAAGGGGGGCACCATATATTTT. The encoded protein is CASSAETPDKGGTIYF.

In this sample, this clonotype is medium-sized. The chain couples TRBV7-3 to TRBJ1-5, with D unclear. This CDR3 is 15 amino acids long. Germline CDR1 SGHTA, CDR2 FQGTGA. Trimming shortened V by 5 bases and J by 2 bases, and 13 bases separated the two germline ends. The DNA for the CDR3 is TGTGCCAGCAGCGAATCCGACGGTTGCAATCAGCCCCAGCATTTT. Its translation is CASSESDGCNQPQHF.

The chain carries TRBV4-3 and TRBJ2-3; 7 bases fit TRBD2. V shed 0 bases, J shed 2 bases, and the junction held 5 bases outside the gene matches. Germline CDR1 and CDR2: LGHNA and YSLEER. The CDR3 has 16 residues. This CDR3 reads CASSQDASGYTDTQYF. The CDR3 DNA follows: TGCGCCAGCAGCCAAGACGCTAGCGGTTACACAGATACGCAGTATTTT.

The rearrangement links TRBV6-6 to TRBJ2-1; TRBD2 aligns across 9 bases. This CDR3 is 16 amino acids long. Germline lookup yields CDR1 MNHNY and CDR2 SVGAGI (reference sequence). Unmatched junction bases numbered 8, after V lost 5 bases and J lost 3 bases. The CDR3 is CASSKASGTNYNEQFF. In DNA form, the CDR3 reads TGTGCCAGCAGTAAAGCTAGCGGGACCAACTACAATGAGCAGTTCTTC.

The chain employs TRBV24-1 and TRBJ2-4; D not certain. The ends were cut back, 4 bases at V and 6 bases at J, with 9 bases in the middle. CDR1 KGHDR and CDR2 SFDVKD come from the germline V gene. The CDR3 runs to 13 residues. In DNA form, the CDR3 reads TGTGCCACCAGTGACCCACCGGGAAACATTCAGTACTTC. Protein product: CATSDPPGNIQYF.

This clonotype showed up just a few times. V usage is TRBV5-6 and J usage is TRBJ1-2; D uncertain. CDR3 length: 14 amino acids. CDR1 is SGHDT, CDR2 YYEEEE, per germline. V dropped 5 bases and J dropped 3 bases, with 14 bases sitting between them. CDR3 DNA: TGTGCCAGCAGTCCTTGGACGGGATACTATGGCTACACCTTC. This encodes CASSPWTGYYGYTF.

The V gene is TRBV5-6, the J gene TRBJ1-1, with a weak D call TRBD1 (5 bases). CDR1 is SGHDT and CDR2 is YYEEEE in the germline V gene. Trimming took 6 bases from V and 3 from J, leaving 18 bases between them. The CDR3 runs 15 residues. CDR3 amino acids: CASTPPPGRDTEAFF. The CDR3 coding sequence is TGTGCCAGCACCCCACCGCCAGGGAGAGACACTGAAGCTTTCTTT.

The chain joins TRBV6-6 to TRBJ2-3, with 7 bases aligning to TRBD2. V gave up 8 bases and J gave up 4 bases; unmatched junction bases: 3. The CDR3 sequence is 12 residues long. Germline values: CDR1 MNHNY, CDR2 SVGAGI (reference sequence). This CDR3 reads CASRAGSDTQYF. In nucleotides, the CDR3 is TGTGCCAGCCGAGCGGGATCAGATACGCAGTATTTT.

This clonotype was seen more than once but under ten times. V is TRBV12-3 or TRBV12-4 and J is TRBJ1-5, with D perhaps TRBD1 (5 bases). The CDR3 is 15 amino acids. Trimming removed 5 bases at V and 2 bases at J, with 13 bases between. The CDR3 bases are TGTGCCAGCAGTCCTTTCCGGGGGGGCAATCAGCCCCAGCATTTT. It is translated as CASSPFRGGNQPQHF.

This chain uses TRBV2 with TRBJ2-3; D may be TRBD2 (5 bases). The V gene lost 4 bases and the J gene lost 2 bases, with 7 bases spanning the gap. Germline-derived CDR1 and CDR2 are SNHLY and FYNNEI. This CDR3 is 13 amino acids long. This CDR3 reads CASSASPTDTQYF. The CDR3 DNA sequence: TGTGCCAGCAGTGCTAGCCCCACAGATACGCAGTATTTT.

This clonotype appeared a few times. The chain employs TRBV12-3 or TRBV12-4 and TRBJ2-2; TRBD2 agrees at 9 bases. The CDR3 spans 17 residues. Trimming at V came to 5 bases and at J to 3 bases, leaving 10 bases not matched to a gene. CDR3 in DNA: TGTGCCAGCAGTCAGCCCGCGGGGGGGCTGGACACCGGGGAGCTGTTTTTT. It is translated as CASSQPAGGLDTGELFF.

This chain joins TRBV7-9 and TRBJ1-2, with D hard to call. Trimming shortened V by 5 bases and J by 3 bases, and 10 bases separated the two germline ends. Looked up from germline, CDR1 is SEHNR and CDR2 is FQNEAQ (reference sequence). The CDR3 contains 13 residues. The CDR3 spells CASSQQRDYGYTF. In DNA form, the CDR3 reads TGTGCCAGCAGCCAGCAGCGGGACTATGGCTACACCTTC.

This clonotype was observed a few times. V gene TRBV7-2 combines with J gene TRBJ2-7; D not certain. With 1 base removed from V and 4 bases from J, the gap between germline ends came to 14 bases. CDR3 size: 15 residues. Germline V gene data show CDR1 as SGHTA and CDR2 as FQGNSA. CDR3 bases: TGTGCCAGCAGCTTAGGCCTATCGAAGGAATACGAGCAGTACTTC. The encoded protein is CASSLGLSKEYEQYF.

This clonotype was recorded many times. This chain joins TRBV6-2 or TRBV6-3 and TRBJ2-5; 7 bases agree with TRBD2. This CDR3 is 14 amino acids long. Unmatched junction bases numbered 9, after V lost 6 bases and J lost 5 bases. Germline V gives CDR1 MNHEY, CDR2 SVGEGT. CDR3 nucleotides: TGTGCCAGCAGGCCAGACTGGGGAGGGGAGACCCAGTACTTC. It yields the protein CASRPDWGGETQYF.

This clonotype was found many times. This rearrangement joins TRBV24-1 to TRBJ1-5; D remains ambiguous. With 6 bases removed from V and 5 bases from J, the gap between germline ends came to 7 bases. The germline CDR1 and CDR2 sequences are KGHDR and SFDVKD. This CDR3 has 12 residues. The CDR3 DNA sequence: TGTGCCACCAGTCGTGGGGATCAGCCCCAGCATTTT. Protein product: CATSRGDQPQHF.

This clonotype was seen a handful of times. The chain carries TRBV24-1 and TRBJ2-2; 13 bases are a match to TRBD2. Per germline, CDR1 KGHDR and CDR2 SFDVKD. Trimming took 4 bases from V and 5 from J; bases not matched to a gene: 6. This CDR3 is 17 amino acids long. CDR3 sequence: CATSDQPGLAGTGELFF. As DNA, the CDR3 is TGTGCCACCAGTGACCAACCGGGACTAGCGGGGACCGGGGAGCTGTTTTTT.

This clonotype turned up a few times. The chain combines TRBV15 with TRBJ2-1; 8 bases map to TRBD1. CDR1 LNHNV and CDR2 YYDKDF come from the germline V gene (reference sequence). After removal of 5 bases from V and 9 bases from J, the junction contained 9 bases not matched to a gene. The CDR3 loop spans 14 amino acids. CDR3 coding DNA: TGTGCCACCAGCCTCAGGGGGCACGTGGGTGAGCAGTTCTTC. It is translated as CATSLRGHVGEQFF. The full variable domain, its missing parts supplied by reference TRBV15 and TRBJ2-1, is DAMVIQNPRYQVTQFGKPVTLSCSQTLNHNVMYWYQQKSSQAPKLLFHYYDKDFNNEADTPDNFQSRRPNTSFCFLDIRSPGLGDTAMYLCATSLRGHVGEQFFGPGTRLTVL.

The chain employs TRBV5-5 and TRBJ1-6; 8 bases align to TRBD1. V dropped 0 bases and J dropped 0; count of bases not matched to a gene: 11. CDR3 size: 20 residues. The germline V gene has CDR1 SGHKS and CDR2 YYEKEE (reference sequence). The CDR3 sequence: CASSLGPTGGWSSYNSPLHF. The CDR3 DNA follows: TGTGCCAGCAGCTTGGGCCCCACAGGGGGTTGGAGCTCCTATAATTCACCCCTCCACTTT.

The chain employs TRBV9 and TRBJ1-2, with no clear D. Trimming stripped 0 bases from V and 2 bases from J, with 8 bases between. This CDR3 comprises 14 residues. The V gene's germline CDR1 is SGDLS and CDR2 YYNGEE. The CDR3 region has the DNA TGTGCCAGCAGCGTAGTGACTGAAAACTATGGCTACACCTTC. As protein: CASSVVTENYGYTF.

The rearrangement joins TRBV10-3 to TRBJ1-4, with D possibly being TRBD1 (6 bases). This CDR3 spans 15 amino acids. Looked up from germline, CDR1 is ENHRY and CDR2 is SYGVKD. Trimming removed 7 bases from V and 0 bases from J, with 12 bases in between. CDR3 coding DNA: TGTGCCATCACGGGCAGGGGCACAACTAATGAAAAACTGTTTTTT. This codes for CAITGRGTTNEKLFF.